The table lists the clone carrying this T cell receptor (beta chain) with a few counts. Its target is unknown. These data originate in a study of a mutant IDH1 vaccine in newly diagnosed glioma. Across the whole study: Treated patients, roughly 62% male and roughly 40% female, averaged about 40 years of age. Therapy received beforehand was radiotherapy, temozolomide, or both, with most patients given both.

The germline V gene has CDR1 MNHEY and CDR2 SVGAGI. The CDR3 has 13 residues. The V gene lost 4 bases and the J gene lost 4 bases, with 10 bases spanning the gap. TCRdb's copy holds only in-frame clones and misses some; the assay was immunoSEQ multiplex PCR. The sample has over 80,000 clones; approximately 78% are singletons. Time point of the sample: week 47, end of study. Every vaccination contained 300 ug of the mutant IDH1 20-mer peptide and was paired with topical imiquimod. The patients were given eight vaccinations, one each in weeks 1, 3, 5, 7, 11, 15, 19 and 23. The donors had new WHO grade 3 or 4 astrocytomas; these were IDH1-mutant and ATRX-lost.

The chain is built from TRBV6-5 and TRBJ1-1; no reliable D call. The specimen comprised PBMCs, sampled from a glioma patient whose treatment included an IDH1 peptide vaccine. This receptor was taken from a man aged 40-49 years with glioma. The CDR3 loop reads CASSSLVGTEAFF. The DNA for the CDR3 is TGTGCCAGCAGTTCCCTCGTTGGCACTGAAGCTTTCTTT.